This note documents a single T cell receptor beta chain sequence. What it recognizes is unknown. This specimen comes from a study of post-analysis software for immune sequencing data. Across the whole study: The study covered relapsing-remitting, secondary progressive and progressive-relapsing courses of multiple sclerosis.

CDR1 is MGHRA, CDR2 YSYEKL, per germline. This CDR3 is 16 amino acids long. J lost 7 bases, V lost 2 bases, and 10 bases had no gene match. Unique-molecular-identifier-tagged TCR beta cDNA libraries were used. With roughly 0.9 to 11 million T cells as the source, 500,000 to 650,000 cDNA molecules resulted. One entry per CDR3 protein, called by TCRdb with MiXCR from the PCR reads. The repertoire holds hundreds of thousands of distinct CDR3 sequences, with 40% to 50% as singletons. The study's findings and limits: Four to six TRBV segments were more frequent in patients than controls; TRBV5-6, TRBV5-1 and TRBV20-1 belonged to this group. F measure grouped same-batch samples tightly together. Significantly lower normalized Chao1 diversity was found in patients with multiple sclerosis relative to controls.

Material for sequencing was blood. This TCR derives from a girl between 10 and 17 years old with multiple sclerosis. This chain connects TRBV4-1 to TRBJ2-5, with 10 bases matching TRBD2. CDR3: CASSQTLSGGVGTQYF. DNA of the CDR3: TGCGCCAGCAGCCAAACCCTGAGCGGGGGGGTCGGGACCCAGTACTTC.